The 32 T cell receptor beta chains presented below share a single source sample, sequenced in a study of radiation and T cells in renal cell carcinoma. The table came from immunoSEQ multiplex PCR; TCRdb's copy has only in-frame clones and leaves some out. Here the sample spans roughly 130,000 clones, 88% being singletons. Sample time point: blood 2 weeks post-SBRT. Noted treatment: 15 Gy SBRT to primary tumor, nephrectomy 4 weeks later. The sequencing here drew on blood, taken from a patient whose treatment included radiotherapy and nephrectomy. These receptors originate from a woman in her 70s with renal cell carcinoma.

The sample holds one count of this clone. The chain is built from TRBV4-1 and TRBJ2-7; 11 positions agree with TRBD2. CDR3 length equals 15 residues. V was clipped by 4 bases and J by 4 bases; unmatched bases: 6. From germline, CDR1 is MGHRA and CDR2 YSYEKL. This CDR3 is CASSPESSGGYEQYF. The CDR3, as DNA: TGCGCCAGCAGCCCAGAGTCTAGCGGGGGGTACGAGCAGTACTTC.

This chain uses TRBV6-6 with TRBJ1-6, with D perhaps matching TRBD1 (6 bases). The germline V gene has CDR1 MNHNY and CDR2 SVGAGI (reference sequence). V gave up 5 bases and J gave up 8 bases, with 16 bases separating them. The CDR3 loop spans 15 amino acids. The CDR3 here is CASSPMRGADSPLHF. The CDR3 nucleotides read TGTGCCAGCAGTCCCATGAGGGGGGCGGATTCACCCCTCCACTTT.

The V call is TRBV30, the J call TRBJ1-5; 9 nucleotides align to TRBD1. The CDR3 has 15 residues. Losses at the gene ends were 3 bases for V and 6 bases for J; bases not matched to a gene: 9. CDR1 and CDR2 from the germline V gene are GTSNPN and SVGIG (reference sequence). The CDR3 bases are TGTGCCTGGAGCTCCGGACAGGGGCTAGGTCAGCCCCAGCATTTT. This codes for CAWSSGQGLGQPQHF.

The V gene is TRBV4-3, the J gene TRBJ1-2, with a weak D call TRBD1 (5 bases). The germline gives CDR1 LGHNA, CDR2 YSLEER. The CDR3 is 16 residues long. Trimming took off 10 bases at V and 2 bases at J, with 23 bases between the two ends. The CDR3 region has the DNA TGCGCCAAAAACTCGGTTGAGGGGTTAAGGAACTATGGCTACACCTTC. Protein sequence: CAKNSVEGLRNYGYTF.

This sequence joins TRBV12-5 and TRBJ1-1; TRBD1 matches 7 bases. The CDR3 totals 13 residues. The germline gives CDR1 LGHNT, CDR2 FRNRAP. Trimming at V came to 5 bases and at J to 1 base, leaving 1 base not matched to a gene. CDR3 coding DNA: TGTGCTAGTGGTGGGACAGCGAACACTGAAGCTTTCTTT. Translated: CASGGTANTEAFF.

The chain has TRBV5-1 and TRBJ1-1; unclear D gene. V lost 3 bases and J lost 0, with 9 bases in between. Looked up from germline, CDR1 is SGHRS and CDR2 is YFSETQ. The CDR3 spans 14 residues. The CDR3 protein is CASSWGGMNTEAFF. The CDR3 DNA sequence: TGCGCCAGCAGCTGGGGAGGGATGAACACTGAAGCTTTCTTT.

The V and J genes are TRBV19 and TRBJ1-2; 9 nucleotides match TRBD1. The V and J ends lost 6 bases and 6 bases, in that order; junction bases with no gene match: 14. The CDR3 is made up of 16 amino acids. Germline values: CDR1 LNHDA, CDR2 SQIVND (reference sequence). In DNA form, the CDR3 reads TGTGCCAGTAGCATTTTTCCGGGACAGGGTACCGATGGCTACACCTTC. Translation: CASSIFPGQGTDGYTF. Full variable domain (rest looked up from reference TRBV19 and TRBJ1-2): DGGITQSPKYLFRKEGQNVTLSCEQNLNHDAMYWYRQDPGQGLRLIYYSQIVNDFQKGDIAEGYSVSREKKESFPLTVTSAQKNPTAFYLCASSIFPGQGTDGYTFGSGTRLTVV.

The V and J genes are TRBV2 and TRBJ1-5; D is undetermined. This CDR3 spans 13 amino acids. CDR1 is SNHLY and CDR2 is FYNNEI in the germline V gene. The V gene lost 7 bases and the J gene lost 4 bases, with 11 bases spanning the gap. In DNA form, the CDR3 reads TGTGCCAGCATCGGAGTCACTAATCAGCCCCAGCATTTT. The encoded protein is CASIGVTNQPQHF.

The chain employs TRBV6-6 and TRBJ1-5; 7 bases match TRBD1. The CDR3 runs to 15 residues. Trimming removed 5 bases from V and 4 bases from J; junction bases left unmatched: 8. Germline V CDR1 and CDR2: MNHNY, SVGAGI (reference sequence). The CDR3 coding sequence is TGTGCCAGCAGTCCTGACAACAGGGGAAATCAGCCCCAGCATTTT. It translates to CASSPDNRGNQPQHF.

The rearrangement links TRBV5-4 to TRBJ2-5, with 7 positions matching TRBD2. The germline V gene encodes CDR1 SGHNT and CDR2 YYREEE (reference sequence). V dropped 1 base and J dropped 7; count of bases not matched to a gene: 13. This CDR3 is 16 amino acids long. CDR3 sequence (DNA): TGTGCCAGCAGCTTGTCCTCTAGCGGCCGCCAGGGGACCCAGTACTTC. Translated: CASSLSSSGRQGTQYF.

This chain joins TRBV21-1 and TRBJ2-2; the D segment call TRBD1 is taken from the table without a DNA check. TRBV21-1 is marked as a pseudogene. The CDR3 runs 17 residues. The chain's CDR3 is CASSKRPKGLNTGELFF. CDR3 DNA sequence: TGTGCCAGCAGCAAAAGGCCTAAGGGGCTCAACACCGGGGAGCTGTTTTTT.

The rearrangement links TRBV5-4 to TRBJ2-3; 14 nucleotides line up with TRBD2. The J segment lost 1 base and the V segment lost 4 bases, leaving 2 bases of the junction unmatched. The germline V gene encodes CDR1 SGHNT and CDR2 YYREEE (reference sequence). The CDR3 is 16 residues long. CDR3 protein: CASSAGLAGGTDTQYF. CDR3 nucleotides: TGTGCCAGCAGCGCGGGACTAGCGGGGGGCACAGATACGCAGTATTTT.

This chain uses TRBV5-6 with TRBJ2-3; possibly TRBD1 for D (5 bases). V lost 5 bases to trimming and J lost 7 bases, with 17 bases between them. This CDR3 region has 14 residues. Germline CDR1 SGHDT, CDR2 YYEEEE. The CDR3 region has the DNA TGTGCCAGCAGACCAACCCAGGGCCCCCATACGCAGTATTTT. Protein: CASRPTQGPHTQYF.

The rearrangement uses TRBV20-1 and TRBJ2-1; D is perhaps TRBD2 (5 bases). CDR3 length: 11 residues. Germline V CDR1 and CDR2: DFQATT, SNEGSKA (reference sequence). The ends were cut back, 6 bases at V and 8 bases at J, with 11 bases in the middle. The CDR3, as DNA: TGCAGTGCACCCGCGAGGGATGAGCAGTTCTTC. It specifies CSAPARDEQFF.

The chain combines TRBV2 with TRBJ2-3; 9 bases line up with TRBD1. CDR3 size: 15 residues. V lost 7 bases to trimming and J lost 3 bases; unmatched junction nucleotides: 8. Germline assignment: CDR1 SNHLY and CDR2 FYNNEI. CDR3: CASTPDRGRTDTQYF. CDR3 nucleotide sequence: TGTGCCAGCACCCCGGACAGGGGTCGAACAGATACGCAGTATTTT.

The chain joins TRBV23-1 to TRBJ1-3; D remains unclear. TRBV23-1 is classed as an ORF, of uncertain function. The CDR3 spans 13 residues. Trimming cost V 8 bases and J 0 bases, with 8 bases left between them. The CDR3 spells CASDRTSGNTIYF. In DNA form, the CDR3 reads TGCGCCAGCGATCGGACCTCTGGAAACACCATATATTTT.

The chain's CDR3 is CASSEGTGPNNYGYTF. CDR3 in DNA: TGTGCCAGCAGCGAAGGGACGGGCCCGAATAACTATGGCTACACCTTC. The gene calls are TRBV9 and TRBJ1-2, with a tentative D call TRBD1 (5 bases). The CDR3 is 16 residues long. V lost 3 bases to trimming and J lost 1 base, with 16 bases between them. Germline-derived CDR1 and CDR2 are SGDLS and YYNGEE.

The rearrangement joins TRBV13 to TRBJ1-1; the D is unclear. V gave up 5 bases and J gave up 1 base, with 8 bases separating them. The germline V gene has CDR1 PRHDT and CDR2 FYEKMQ (reference sequence). The CDR3 consists of 13 residues. The DNA of the CDR3 is TGTGCCAGCAGCCTCAACAGGAACACTGAAGCTTTCTTT. The encoded protein is CASSLNRNTEAFF.

The chain uses TRBV11-1 and TRBJ1-2; 7 nucleotides agree with TRBD1. CDR3 length: 13 residues. Germline V lookup: CDR1 SGHAT, CDR2 FQDESV (reference sequence). V shed 6 bases, J shed 3 bases, and the junction held 4 bases outside the gene matches. CDR3 coding DNA: TGTGCCAGCAGTTCAGACAGGGACTATGGCTACACCTTC. As protein: CASSSDRDYGYTF.

The table lists this clone with a few counts. This chain joins TRBV11-2 and TRBJ2-3; 7 bases map to TRBD2. Germline V gene sequence: CDR1 SGHAT, CDR2 FQNNGV. The CDR3 runs to 14 residues. The ends lost 3 bases at V and 8 bases at J; junction bases unmatched: 8. CDR3 loop: CASSFDGGRATQYF. CDR3 DNA sequence: TGTGCCAGCAGCTTCGATGGAGGGAGGGCTACGCAGTATTTT.

This chain links TRBV5-1 with TRBJ1-5, with 8 nucleotides matching TRBD1. The CDR3 is made up of 15 amino acids. Germline V gene sequence: CDR1 SGHRS, CDR2 YFSETQ. The ends lost 4 bases at V and 5 bases at J; junction bases unmatched: 8. The CDR3 DNA follows: TGCGCCAGCAGCATCAGCACAGGGGGAGATCAGCCCCAGCATTTT. Translating gives CASSISTGGDQPQHF.

The V gene is TRBV4-1, the J gene TRBJ2-7; D remains unclear. V was pared by 1 base and J by 5 bases, with 12 bases between. The CDR3 totals 14 residues. The germline CDR1 and CDR2 sequences are MGHRA and YSYEKL. The CDR3 region has the DNA TGCGCCAGCAGCCAAGTCGCGACGGCCCACGAGCAGTACTTC. Protein: CASSQVATAHEQYF.

The rearrangement links TRBV7-6 to TRBJ2-1; 7 nucleotides align to TRBD2. Germline trimming cut 1 base from V and 1 base from J; bases unmatched to any gene: 7. The CDR3 is made up of 17 amino acids. Germline values: CDR1 SGHVS, CDR2 FNYEAQ. CDR3 protein: CASSLVSGGRSYNEQFF. The CDR3, as DNA: TGTGCCAGCAGCTTAGTTTCGGGGGGAAGGTCCTACAATGAGCAGTTCTTC.

The chain couples TRBV19 to TRBJ1-1, with D unclear. Germline lookup yields CDR1 LNHDA and CDR2 SQIVND (reference sequence). Trimming left V 2 bases short and J 6 bases short, with 16 bases between. This CDR3 region has 15 residues. Written as DNA, the CDR3 is TGTGCCAGTAGTATATCTCCAGACTTAGGCTCTGAAGCTTTCTTT. Translating gives CASSISPDLGSEAFF.

V and J are TRBV10-1 and TRBJ2-7; 9 nucleotides line up with TRBD1. The CDR3 contains 15 residues. Trimming removed 0 bases from V and 5 bases from J; junction bases left unmatched: 5. Germline V gene lookup returns CDR1 WNHNN and CDR2 SYGVQD (reference sequence). CDR3 bases: TGCGCCAGCAGTGAGTCTGGGGACAGGGTCCACGAGCAGTACTTC. Translated: CASSESGDRVHEQYF.

The CDR3: CASSVIRGQNTEAFF. Written as DNA, the CDR3 is TGTGCCAGCAGTGTTATTAGGGGACAGAACACTGAAGCTTTCTTT. This rearrangement joins TRBV2 to TRBJ1-1; D may be TRBD1 (6 bases). Trimming took off 4 bases at V and 1 base at J, with 13 bases between the two ends. Germline lookup yields CDR1 SNHLY and CDR2 FYNNEI. This CDR3 has 15 residues.

The J gene is TRBJ2-7, the V gene TRBV10-2; D possibly corresponds to TRBD1 (5 bases). Germline lookup yields CDR1 WSHSY and CDR2 SAAADI. CDR3 length: 14 amino acids. V was pared by 3 bases and J by 2 bases, with 11 bases between. The CDR3: CASSEGVFAYEQYF. CDR3 in DNA: TGCGCCAGCAGTGAAGGGGTTTTCGCCTACGAGCAGTACTTC.

J is TRBJ2-7 and V is TRBV6-5; tentative D call: TRBD1 (5 bases). V lost 4 bases and J 0 bases, leaving 7 bases between the germline ends. The CDR3 has 13 amino acids. Germline V lookup: CDR1 MNHEY, CDR2 SVGAGI. The CDR3 nucleotides are TGTGCCAGCAGTTCGCAGGGCTCCTACGAGCAGTACTTC. Its protein product is CASSSQGSYEQYF.

This chain connects TRBV29-1 to TRBJ2-5; 8 bases fit TRBD1. TRBJ2-7 explains the end of the DNA better; the J call may be wrong. Germline assignment: CDR1 SQVTM and CDR2 ANQGSEA. The CDR3 sequence is 13 residues long. DNA for the CDR3: TGCAGCGCTTCGGACAGGGCGGCCTACGAGCAGTACTTC. Translating gives CSASDRAAYEQYF.

V is TRBV4-3 and J is TRBJ1-1; D remains ambiguous. Germline CDR1 is LGHNA and CDR2 is YSLEER. Trimming shortened V by 0 bases and J by 4 bases, and 9 bases separated the two germline ends. The CDR3 is made up of 14 amino acids. CDR3 DNA sequence: TGCGCCAGCAGCCAAGATAACCGGCTCACTGAAGCTTTCTTT. Amino acids: CASSQDNRLTEAFF.

This clone occurred once. The chain is built from TRBV5-1 and TRBJ2-5, with D unclear. Deletions cut 5 bases from V and 4 bases from J, with 18 bases between. The CDR3 consists of 15 residues. Germline values: CDR1 SGHRS, CDR2 YFSETQ. The CDR3 DNA reads TGCGCCAGCAGGCATCGGGCTTCAAGCCGAGAGACCCAGTACTTC. Translating it yields CASRHRASSRETQYF.

The rearrangement links TRBV7-9 to TRBJ2-1; no definite D call. This CDR3 is 14 amino acids long. Trimming took off 1 base at V and 7 bases at J, with 11 bases between the two ends. Per germline, CDR1 SEHNR and CDR2 FQNEAQ (reference sequence). This CDR3 reads CASSLVSLGNEQFF. In DNA form, the CDR3 reads TGTGCCAGCAGCTTAGTCTCCCTAGGGAATGAGCAGTTCTTC. Supplemented by reference TRBV7-9 and TRBJ2-1, the full variable domain reads DTGVSQNPRHKITKRGQNVTFRCDPISEHNRLYWYRQTLGQGPEFLTYFQNEAQLEKSRLLSDRFSAERPKGSFSTLEIQRTEQGDSAMYLCASSLVSLGNEQFFGPGTRLTVL.